The entry that follows covers one T cell receptor beta chain sequence. Its antigen is still unknown. The V gene's germline CDR1 is MNHNS and CDR2 SASEGT. The CDR3 extends over 14 amino acids. V lost 5 bases and J lost 5; bases outside the gene matches: 6. This sample stems from a study of cytomegalovirus exposure and HLA in healthy donors. The PCR employed 60 Vbeta primers together with 13 Jbeta primers. This table comes from immunoSEQ multiplex PCR, and its TCRdb copy is limited to in-frame clones, with some not included. The sample includes about 200,000 clones, 65% to 85% of them seen just once. Study observations and caveats: Some TCR beta chains (about 180 of them) were listed as cytomegalovirus-associated.

The TCR was taken from a woman aged 30 to 39 in good health and CMV-seronegative. The sample comprised PBMCs. This rearrangement joins TRBV6-1 to TRBJ2-1; the match to TRBD1 covers 7 bases. CDR3 protein: CASSRGGWNNEQFF. The DNA of the CDR3 is TGTGCCAGCAGTCGAGGGGGCTGGAACAATGAGCAGTTCTTC.